Presented here are 17 T cell receptor beta chains from one specimen sequenced in a study of cytomegalovirus exposure and HLA in healthy donors. PCR was performed using 60 Vbeta and 13 Jbeta primers. Generated by immunoSEQ multiplex PCR, the TCRdb table keeps only in-frame clones and is missing some. The table records approximately 100,000 clones, over 60% of them present only once. The sequenced material came from PBMCs. Receptors originate from a man in his sixties in good health and CMV-seropositive.

This chain uses TRBV14 with TRBJ2-2, with no clear D. The CDR3 spans 15 residues. The germline gives CDR1 SGHDN, CDR2 FVKESK. V lost 0 bases and J 6 bases, leaving 11 bases between the germline ends. The CDR3 here is CASSQDNGFSGELFF. The DNA for the CDR3 is TGTGCCAGCAGCCAAGATAACGGGTTCTCCGGGGAGCTGTTTTTT. The variable domain in full, with the rest retrieved from reference TRBV14 and TRBJ2-2, is EAGVTQFPSHSVIEKGQTVTLRCDPISGHDNLYWYRRVMGKEIKFLLHFVKESKQDESGMPNNRFLAERTGGTYSTLKVQPAELEDSGVYFCASSQDNGFSGELFFGEGSRLTVL.

J is TRBJ1-5 and V is TRBV10-2; a possible D gene is TRBD1 (6 bases). V was cut by 8 bases and J by 3 bases, with 11 bases left in between. This CDR3 has 13 residues. Looked up from germline, CDR1 is WSHSY and CDR2 is SAAADI. CDR3 DNA: TGCGCCAGCTCGGACAGAAACAATCAGCCCCAGCATTTT. It specifies CASSDRNNQPQHF.

V and J are TRBV28 and TRBJ2-7, with 9 bases aligning to TRBD1. This CDR3 spans 15 amino acids. V gave up 5 bases and J gave up 6 bases; unmatched junction bases: 11. CDR1 is MDHEN and CDR2 is SYDVKM in the germline V gene. CDR3 sequence (DNA): TGTGCCAGCAGTACACAGGGGGCCCCTTCGGGCGAGCAGTACTTC. Protein sequence: CASSTQGAPSGEQYF.

The chain recombines TRBV5-1 with TRBJ1-6; 9 bases map to TRBD1. V shed 4 bases and J 10 bases; nucleotides not matched to a gene: 6. The CDR3 runs to 14 residues. Germline V gene sequence: CDR1 SGHRS, CDR2 YFSETQ. The DNA for the CDR3 is TGCGCCAGCAGCCGGGACAGGGAGTTCTCACCCCTCCACTTT. Translated, it gives CASSRDREFSPLHF.

The chain employs TRBV7-6 and TRBJ1-1, with D tentatively TRBD1 (6 bases). The V gene's germline CDR1 is SGHVS and CDR2 FNYEAQ. The V and J ends lost 5 bases and 1 base respectively, with 14 bases between them. The CDR3 is 15 residues long. CDR3 loop: CASSSWTDTNTEAFF. CDR3 nucleotides: TGTGCCAGCAGCAGTTGGACAGACACGAACACTGAAGCTTTCTTT. Drawing the rest from reference TRBV7-6 and TRBJ1-1, the complete variable domain is GAGVSQSPRYKVTKRGQDVALRCDPISGHVSLYWYRQALGQGPEFLTYFNYEAQQDKSGLPNDRFSAERPEGSISTLTIQRTEQRDSAMYRCASSSWTDTNTEAFFGQGTRLTVV.

The chain links TRBV27 to TRBJ2-7; the match to TRBD1 covers 9 bases. Losses at the gene ends were 5 bases for V and 3 bases for J; bases not matched to a gene: 5. The V gene's germline CDR1 is MNHEY and CDR2 SMNVEV (reference sequence). CDR3 length: 14 amino acids. CDR3 loop: CASSGTGLGYEQYF. In DNA form, the CDR3 reads TGTGCCAGCAGTGGGACAGGGTTGGGCTACGAGCAGTACTTC.

The V call is TRBV7-2, the J call TRBJ2-7; 8 nucleotides line up with TRBD2. The germline V gene encodes CDR1 SGHTA and CDR2 FQGNSA. With V trimmed by 1 base and J by 0 bases, 2 bases remained unmatched. The CDR3 extends over 15 amino acids. The CDR3 nucleotides are TGTGCCAGCAGCTTAGGGGGGACTAGCTCCTACGAGCAGTACTTC. This encodes CASSLGGTSSYEQYF. Full variable domain (outside the CDR3, taken from reference TRBV7-2 and TRBJ2-7): GAGVSQSPSNKVTEKGKDVELRCDPISGHTALYWYRQSLGQGLEFLIYFQGNSAPDKSGLPSDRFSAERTGGSVSTLTIQRTQQEDSAVYLCASSLGGTSSYEQYFGPGTRLTVT.

The CDR3 bases are TGTGCCAGCAGCTTACAGGAAGACACCATATATTTT. It yields the protein CASSLQEDTIYF. The chain is built from TRBV7-9 and TRBJ1-3; D is ambiguous. Germline-derived CDR1 and CDR2 are SEHNR and FQNEAQ (reference sequence). Trimming pared 2 bases from V and 8 bases from J, leaving 7 bases between. This CDR3 has 12 amino acids. The full variable domain, completed using reference TRBV7-9 and TRBJ1-3, is DTGVSQNPRHKITKRGQNVTFRCDPISEHNRLYWYRQTLGQGPEFLTYFQNEAQLEKSRLLSDRFSAERPKGSFSTLEIQRTEQGDSAMYLCASSLQEDTIYFGEGSWLTVV.

The CDR3, as DNA: TGTGTCAGAAGCCCCCAGGGTAACGATGGCTACACCTTC. This codes for CVRSPQGNDGYTF. The chain joins TRBV7-5 to TRBJ1-2; the table's D gene call, TRBD1, was not cross checked with the DNA. TRBV7-5 is tagged as a pseudogene. CDR3 length equals 13 residues.

On this clone: Within the sample, other DNA sequences also encode this same CDR3. The chain has TRBV7-2 and TRBJ2-5; TRBD1 agrees at 9 bases. Per the germline V gene, CDR1 is SGHTA and CDR2 is FQGNSA. This CDR3 comprises 14 residues. V lost 5 bases to trimming and J lost 4 bases; unmatched junction nucleotides: 5. The CDR3 region is CASSLDRGGETQYF. CDR3 DNA sequence: TGTGCCAGCAGCCTAGACAGGGGGGGAGAGACCCAGTACTTC. Full variable domain (outside the CDR3, taken from reference TRBV7-2 and TRBJ2-5): GAGVSQSPSNKVTEKGKDVELRCDPISGHTALYWYRQSLGQGLEFLIYFQGNSAPDKSGLPSDRFSAERTGGSVSTLTIQRTQQEDSAVYLCASSLDRGGETQYFGPGTRLLVL.

The chain is built from TRBV7-2 and TRBJ2-5, with 10 bases lining up with TRBD2. This CDR3 has 15 amino acids. Trimming took 5 bases from V and 2 from J; bases not matched to a gene: 5. Per the germline V gene, CDR1 is SGHTA and CDR2 is FQGNSA. For the CDR3, the DNA is TGTGCCAGCAGCCGGAGCGGGGGGGTACAAGAGACCCAGTACTTC. Its protein is CASSRSGGVQETQYF.

The chain recombines TRBV6-6 with TRBJ2-7, with D perhaps TRBD2 (6 bases). The CDR3 has 15 amino acids. Trimming left V 5 bases short and J 3 bases short, with 17 bases between. The germline V gene encodes CDR1 MNHNY and CDR2 SVGAGI (reference sequence). The CDR3 reads CASSPAGTLIYEQYF. The DNA for the CDR3 is TGTGCCAGCAGTCCGGCGGGGACCTTGATCTACGAGCAGTACTTC.

The rearrangement joins TRBV7-3 to TRBJ2-1, with TRBD2 identical over 9 bases. Germline loops: CDR1 SGHTA, CDR2 FQGTGA. The ends lost 5 bases at V and 0 bases at J; junction bases unmatched: 5. The CDR3 covers 16 residues. The CDR3 DNA reads as TGTGCCAGCAGCCCTTCAGCGGGGGGCTCCTACAATGAGCAGTTCTTC. Its protein is CASSPSAGGSYNEQFF.

This clone was seen a single time. This chain joins TRBV11-2 and TRBJ1-5; 7 bases are shared with TRBD1. Trimming took 5 bases from V and 3 from J; bases not matched to a gene: 7. Germline CDR1 reads SGHAT; CDR2 reads FQNNGV. The CDR3 extends over 15 amino acids. The CDR3 is CASSPDRDLNQPQHF. The CDR3 DNA sequence: TGTGCCAGCAGCCCCGACAGGGACCTCAATCAGCCCCAGCATTTT.

This clone was seen only once. The chain couples TRBV5-6 to TRBJ1-6; D not resolved. The CDR3 loop spans 11 amino acids. Deletions cut 3 bases from V and 8 bases from J, with 3 bases between. Per the germline V gene, CDR1 is SGHDT and CDR2 is YYEEEE. DNA of the CDR3: TGTGCCAGCAGCTCCGATTCACCCCTCCACTTT. Translating it yields CASSSDSPLHF. The full variable domain, with the rest looked up from reference TRBV5-6 and TRBJ1-6, is DAGVTQSPTHLIKTRGQQVTLRCSPKSGHDTVSWYQQALGQGPQFIFQYYEEEERQRGNFPDRFSGHQFPNYSSELNVNALLLGDSALYLCASSSDSPLHFGNGTRLTVT.

The chain is built from TRBV4-2 and TRBJ2-1; 10 bases align to TRBD2. The CDR3 runs 18 residues. Germline V gene sequence: CDR1 LGHNA, CDR2 YNFKEQ. V lost 1 base, J lost 4 bases, and 10 bases stayed unmatched. For the CDR3, the DNA is TGTGCCAGCAGCCAAGTCGCTAGCGGGGGAGGGGTTTACAATGAGCAGTTCTTC. Translation: CASSQVASGGGVYNEQFF.

The CDR3 reads CASSFDGTGTGELFF. CDR3 sequence (DNA): TGTGCCAGCAGCTTTGACGGTACAGGGACCGGGGAGCTGTTTTTT. This rearrangement joins TRBV11-2 to TRBJ2-2; D may be TRBD1 (6 bases). The CDR3 sequence is 15 residues long. Trimming stripped 3 bases from V and 5 bases from J, with 13 bases between. Germline V gene data show CDR1 as SGHAT and CDR2 as FQNNGV.